These T cell receptor beta chains were read from a single sample in a study of CD4 and CD8 cells across lung adenocarcinoma regions. TCRdb re-called the PCR reads through MiXCR, storing one row per CDR3 protein. Among about 5,300 distinct CDR3 sequences listed, about 59% were seen once. Sequencing input: CD4+ T cells from the center of a lung tumor. The receptor source for this set is a female donor with lung adenocarcinoma. The CD4 and CD8 labels of this study may be unreliable. CDR3s include the opening cysteine and the closing phenylalanine or tryptophan. The D gene is left open where the match is weak. Clone size is shown for a subset of rows, as once, few, many or a class of expanded clone.

d_call	clone_size	j_call	v_call	cdr3_length	cdr3_nt	cdr3_aa
TRBD1	few	TRBJ2-5	TRBV6-1	16	TGTGCCAGCAGTGCGGGGACAGCCGGCGGATTGAAGGCCCAGTACTTC	CASSAGTAGGLKAQYF
TRBD2	medium-sized	TRBJ2-7	TRBV6-1	16	TGTGCCAGCTCAATAGCGGGAGGGGTTCTCGTACACGAGCAGTACTTC	CASSIAGGVLVHEQYF
NA	NA	TRBJ2-5	TRBV7-2	14	TGTGCCAGCAGCTTACCTGGGGGTTGGGAGACCCAGTACTTC	CASSLPGGWETQYF
NA	NA	TRBJ2-5	TRBV6-1	12	TGTGCCGGGAGTGGATACCCTGGAGCGCAGTATTTC	CAGSGYPGAQYF
TRBD2	few	TRBJ2-1	TRBV11-3	17	TGTGCCAGCAGCACGGTTTTTAGCGGGAGTCGCCTCAATGAGCAGTTCTTC	CASSTVFSGSRLNEQFF
TRBD1	NA	TRBJ2-7	TRBV12-3/TRBV12-4	16	TGTGCCAGCAGTCACAAATTCGACAGGGGGTCCTACGAGCAGTACTTC	CASSHKFDRGSYEQYF
NA	NA	TRBJ2-7	TRBV7-8	15	TGTGCCAGCAGCTGGGGGGCTTCAGGCTCCTACGAGCAGTACTTC	CASSWGASGSYEQYF
NA	few	TRBJ2-1	TRBV6-5	13	TGTGCCAGCAGTTACGCTCAGACCAATGAGCAGTTCTTC	CASSYAQTNEQFF
NA	large	TRBJ2-1	TRBV6-5	11	TGTGCCAGCAGTTACTTTGGTTGGCAGTTCTTC	CASSYFGWQFF
TRBD1	few	TRBJ2-2	TRBV7-9	13	TGTGCCAGCAGCGCGACAGGGACCGGGGAGCTGTTTTTT	CASSATGTGELFF
TRBD2	NA	TRBJ2-2	TRBV6-1	19	TGTGCCAGCAGTGCCAGGACTAGCGGGAGGTCCGGGGGCACCGGGGAGCTGTTTTTT	CASSARTSGRSGGTGELFF
TRBD1	NA	TRBJ1-4	TRBV6-5	15	TGTGCCAGCAGTTACTCTTCAGGGGGCGGTGAAAAACTGTTTTTT	CASSYSSGGGEKLFF
NA	NA	TRBJ2-4	TRBV6-5	15	TGTGCCAGCAGTTACTCGAGGCAGGGTCAAAACATTCAGTACTTC	CASSYSRQGQNIQYF
TRBD2	NA	TRBJ2-5	TRBV6-1	15	TGTGCCAGCAGTAAAGCTCCGGGAGGCCGGGAGACCCAGTACTTC	CASSKAPGGRETQYF
NA	few	TRBJ2-1	TRBV12-3/TRBV12-4	12	TGTGCCAGCAGTTTAGCAGCAGGTGAGCAGTTCTTC	CASSLAAGEQFF
NA	NA	TRBJ2-3	TRBV6-5	15	TGTGCCAGCAGTTACTCGGGGACTAGCACAGATACGCAGTATTTT	CASSYSGTSTDTQYF
TRBD1	NA	TRBJ2-5	TRBV27	16	TGTGCCAGCAGTCCCCTAGGACAGGGGATGTATGAGACCCAGTACTTC	CASSPLGQGMYETQYF
NA	NA	TRBJ2-5	TRBV6-1	13	TGTGCCAGCAGGGACAGTCAAGGGGAGACCCAGTACTTC	CASRDSQGETQYF
NA	NA	TRBJ2-1	TRBV3-1	18	TGTGCCAGCAGCCTAATACCCCGAGTGGTTTGGGTAAACAATGAGCAGTTCTTC	CASSLIPRVVWVNNEQFF
TRBD1	once	TRBJ2-1	TRBV10-1	15	TGCGCCAGCAGTGAAGGACAGGGCCGCTACAATGAGCAGTTCTTC	CASSEGQGRYNEQFF
NA	few	TRBJ2-1	TRBV14	12	TGTGCCAGCAGCCAATGGACAACGGAGCAGTTCTTC	CASSQWTTEQFF
NA	NA	TRBJ2-5	TRBV7-2	14	TGTGCGGGGAGCGTGGGCCGTGACCCAGAGACCCAGTACTTC	CAGSVGRDPETQYF
TRBD2	NA	TRBJ2-5	TRBV25-1	18	TGTGCCAGCAGTGGACCTTCGACTAGCGGGACACAACAAGAGACCCAGTACTTC	CASSGPSTSGTQQETQYF
NA	few	TRBJ2-5	TRBV6-1	15	TGTGCCAGCAGTGAAACTTGGAACAGGGAAGAGACCCAGTACTTC	CASSETWNREETQYF
TRBD1	few	TRBJ2-1	TRBV4-3	15	TGCGCCAGCTCTGACTTGGGGACAGCCTACAATGAGCAGTTCTTC	CASSDLGTAYNEQFF
TRBD2	few	TRBJ2-7	TRBV6-5	17	TGTGCCAGCAGTTACCCGACCCTAGCGGGAGGTTCCTACGAGCAGTACTTC	CASSYPTLAGGSYEQYF
TRBD1	NA	TRBJ2-1	TRBV10-2	15	TGCGCCAGCAGTGAGCGGGACAGGGTAGGGCATGAGCAGTTCTTC	CASSERDRVGHEQFF
TRBD2	NA	TRBJ2-5	TRBV20-1	15	TGCAGTGCTAGGGGTAGCGGGAGGGCCTCCAATGAGCAGTACTTC	CSARGSGRASNEQYF
NA	NA	TRBJ2-7	TRBV7-6	18	TGTGCCAGCAGCTTATTAGCGAGAGGGGCCACTAGCAAAGATACGCAGTACTTC	CASSLLARGATSKDTQYF
NA	NA	TRBJ2-2	TRBV6-5	17	TGTGCCAGCAGTTACTCGAATCGGCGGGACCGGGACGGGGAGCTGTTTTTT	CASSYSNRRDRDGELFF
TRBD2	NA	TRBJ2-1	TRBV6-1	16	TGTGCCAGCAGTCGATACACTAGCGGGGCCTACAATGAGCAGTTCTTC	CASSRYTSGAYNEQFF
TRBD1	once	TRBJ2-5	TRBV12-3/TRBV12-4	14	TGTGCCAGTCGCGACAGGGGTTTCGGGGAGACCCAGTACTTC	CASRDRGFGETQYF
NA	NA	TRBJ2-1	TRBV6-5	14	TGTGCCAGCAGTTCCTATATAGCTGGAGGGGAGCAGTTCTTC	CASSSYIAGGEQFF
NA	once	TRBJ2-3	TRBV6-1	14	TGTGCCAGCAGGACTACCGCTAGCACAGATACGCAGTATTTT	CASRTTASTDTQYF
NA	NA	TRBJ2-1	TRBV6-1	17	TGTGCCAGCAGTGAAGTTAATTGGGGGACGGCAGCTAATGAGCAGTTCTTC	CASSEVNWGTAANEQFF
NA	NA	TRBJ2-5	TRBV6-5	13	TGTGCCAGCAGTTACTCTTTACGGGAGACCCAGTACTTC	CASSYSLRETQYF
TRBD2	NA	TRBJ2-1	TRBV7-9	17	TGTGCCAGCAGCCCCCGGAGAGCTAGCGGGGGGCACAATGAGCAGTTCTTC	CASSPRRASGGHNEQFF